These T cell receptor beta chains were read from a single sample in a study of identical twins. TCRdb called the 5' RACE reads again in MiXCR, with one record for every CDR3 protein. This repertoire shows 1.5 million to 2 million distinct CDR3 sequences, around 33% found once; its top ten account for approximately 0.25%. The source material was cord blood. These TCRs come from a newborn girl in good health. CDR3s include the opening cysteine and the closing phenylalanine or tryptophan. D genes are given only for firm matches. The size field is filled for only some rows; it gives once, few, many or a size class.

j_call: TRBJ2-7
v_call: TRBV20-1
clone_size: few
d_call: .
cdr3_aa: CSAGTQQGSYEQYF
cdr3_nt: TGCAGTGCTGGGACCCAGCAGGGCTCCTACGAGCAGTACTTC

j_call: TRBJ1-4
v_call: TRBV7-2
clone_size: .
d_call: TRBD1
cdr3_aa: CASSFDGTATNEKLFF
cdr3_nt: TGTGCCAGCAGCTTCGACGGGACAGCAACTAATGAAAAACTGTTTTTT

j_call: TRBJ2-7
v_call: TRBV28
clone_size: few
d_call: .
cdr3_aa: CASSLPGRQYDEQYF
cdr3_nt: TGTGCCAGCAGTTTACCCGGGCGCCAGTACGACGAGCAGTACTTC

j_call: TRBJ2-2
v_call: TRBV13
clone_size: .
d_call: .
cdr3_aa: CASSPNPGYGELFF
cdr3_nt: TGTGCCAGCAGCCCTAACCCAGGGTACGGGGAGCTGTTTTTT

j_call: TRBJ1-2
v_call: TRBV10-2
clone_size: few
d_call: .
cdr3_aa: CASSALRVWDNYGYTF
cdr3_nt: TGCGCCAGCAGTGCGTTGAGAGTCTGGGATAACTATGGCTACACCTTC

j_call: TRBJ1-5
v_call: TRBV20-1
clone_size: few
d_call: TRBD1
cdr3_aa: CSARTGYSNQPQHF
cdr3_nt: TGCAGTGCTCGGACAGGATATAGCAATCAGCCCCAGCATTTT

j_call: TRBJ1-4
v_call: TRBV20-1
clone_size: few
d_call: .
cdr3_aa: CSATGKSGEKLFF
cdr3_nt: TGCAGTGCTACGGGGAAGTCCGGAGAAAAACTGTTTTTT

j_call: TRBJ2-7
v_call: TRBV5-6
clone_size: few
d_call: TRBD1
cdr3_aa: CASSLDGQAYEQYF
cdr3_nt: TGTGCCAGCAGCTTGGACGGACAGGCCTACGAGCAGTACTTC

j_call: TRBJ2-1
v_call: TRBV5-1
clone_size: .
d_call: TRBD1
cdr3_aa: CASSVAQGVSYNEQFF
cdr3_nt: TGCGCCAGCAGCGTAGCGCAGGGGGTGTCCTACAATGAGCAGTTCTTC

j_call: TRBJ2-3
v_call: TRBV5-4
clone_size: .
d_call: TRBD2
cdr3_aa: CASSRLAGGPVRTDTQYF
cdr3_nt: TGTGCCAGCAGCCGACTAGCGGGAGGGCCGGTTAGAACAGATACGCAGTATTTT

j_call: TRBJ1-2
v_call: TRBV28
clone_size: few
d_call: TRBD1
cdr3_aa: CAGSRGDGYTF
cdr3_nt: TGTGCCGGGTCCAGGGGGGATGGCTACACCTTC

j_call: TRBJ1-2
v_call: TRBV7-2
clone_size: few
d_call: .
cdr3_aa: CASSTGSWGNYGYTF
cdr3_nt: TGTGCCAGCAGCACTGGCTCATGGGGTAACTATGGCTACACCTTC

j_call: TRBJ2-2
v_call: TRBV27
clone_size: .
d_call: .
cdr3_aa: CASSLSLMLTPGELFF
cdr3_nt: TGTGCCAGCAGTTTATCCCTGATGTTGACCCCCGGGGAGCTGTTTTTT

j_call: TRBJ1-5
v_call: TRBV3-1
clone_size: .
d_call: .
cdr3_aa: CASSQEVENQPQHF
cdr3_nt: TGTGCCAGCAGCCAAGAGGTGGAAAATCAGCCCCAGCATTTT

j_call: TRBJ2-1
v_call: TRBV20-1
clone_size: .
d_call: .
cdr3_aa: CSARDPTRSYNEQFF
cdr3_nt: TGCAGTGCTAGAGATCCCACCCGATCCTACAATGAGCAGTTCTTC

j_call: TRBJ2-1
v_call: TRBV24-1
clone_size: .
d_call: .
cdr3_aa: CATSDFADNNEQFF
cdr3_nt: TGTGCCACCAGTGATTTCGCGGACAACAATGAGCAGTTCTTC

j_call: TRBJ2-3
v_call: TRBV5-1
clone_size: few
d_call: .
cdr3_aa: CASSLARGADTSTDTQYF
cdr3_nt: TGCGCCAGCAGCTTGGCCAGAGGGGCGGACACTAGCACAGATACGCAGTATTTT

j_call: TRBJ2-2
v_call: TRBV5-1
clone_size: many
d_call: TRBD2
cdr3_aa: CASSRLAGNTGELFF
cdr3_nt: TGCGCCAGCAGCCGACTAGCGGGGAACACCGGGGAGCTGTTTTTT

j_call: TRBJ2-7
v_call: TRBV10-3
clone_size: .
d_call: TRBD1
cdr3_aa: CAISDPGQGDNPYEQYF
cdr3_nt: TGTGCCATCAGTGACCCCGGACAGGGGGATAACCCCTACGAGCAGTACTTC

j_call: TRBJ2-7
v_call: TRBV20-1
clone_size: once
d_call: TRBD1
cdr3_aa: CSARGLSRTGREQYF
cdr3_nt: TGCAGTGCTAGAGGCCTGTCAAGGACAGGGAGGGAGCAGTACTTC

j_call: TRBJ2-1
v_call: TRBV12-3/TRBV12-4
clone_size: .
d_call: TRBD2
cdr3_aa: CASSPSSGLAGISYNEQFF
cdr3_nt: TGTGCCAGCAGTCCCAGTTCCGGACTAGCGGGGATTTCCTACAATGAGCAGTTCTTC